What follows is one TCR beta chain and its context. Its antigen is not identified. This sample is part of a study of T cell responses to AZD1222 COVID-19 vaccine. Study-wide background: The study pooled second doses at about 4 or about 12 weeks.

Sequenced by immunoSEQ multiplex PCR; TCRdb stores in-frame clones only, minus some. The data contain roughly 120,000 clones, around 92% of them singletons. Germline assignment: CDR1 SGHRS and CDR2 YFSETQ. The CDR3 runs 15 residues. V was cut by 2 bases and J by 8 bases, with 14 bases left in between. Study-wide findings and caveats: Vaccination with two AZD1222 doses was followed by a rise in Spike-specific TCR breadth and depth. Donors were mostly white British, more females; clonal diversity possibly underestimated. Seropositive status at baseline applied to only six AZD1222 recipients.

The receptor comes from an adult in good health. Sequences were derived from peripheral blood, sampled on day 0 of AZD1222 vaccination. The chain uses TRBV5-1 and TRBJ1-6; D remains unclear. CDR3 nucleotides: TGCGCCAGCAGCTTTAGCCGGCAGGTAGATTCACCCCTCCACTTT. Translation: CASSFSRQVDSPLHF.